This is a list of T cell receptor beta chains from one sample in a study of identical twins. TCRdb called the 5' RACE reads again in MiXCR, with one record for every CDR3 protein. The table records over 600,000 distinct CDR3 sequences, 21% of them present only once. These data also formed part of another study, on T cells expressing NK-cell markers.

The sample taken for sequencing was PBMCs. These receptors came from a young woman in good health. Both conserved end residues are part of each CDR3. Fields, in order: J gene, V gene, D gene, clone size, CDR3 length, CDR3 protein, CDR3 DNA. A D gene is named only where the DNA matches it firmly. Size tells how often a clone was seen (once, few, many) or the class of an expanded clone, and some rows leave it out.

j_call: TRBJ1-2
v_call: TRBV12-3/TRBV12-4
d_call: -
clone_size: -
cdr3_length: 13
cdr3_aa: CASSTGFNYGYTF
cdr3_nt: TGTGCCAGCAGCACAGGGTTTAACTATGGCTACACCTTC

j_call: TRBJ2-1
v_call: TRBV2
d_call: -
clone_size: -
cdr3_length: 16
cdr3_aa: CASSEYHREVFGEQFF
cdr3_nt: TGTGCCAGCAGTGAATACCACAGGGAAGTATTCGGGGAGCAGTTCTTC

j_call: TRBJ2-5
v_call: TRBV7-9
d_call: -
clone_size: -
cdr3_length: 13
cdr3_aa: CASSPTSLGTQYF
cdr3_nt: TGTGCCAGCAGCCCAACTAGTCTGGGGACCCAGTACTTC

j_call: TRBJ1-2
v_call: TRBV12-3/TRBV12-4
d_call: -
clone_size: few
cdr3_length: 14
cdr3_aa: CASSPSSASYGYTF
cdr3_nt: TGTGCCAGCAGTCCTTCCTCAGCATCCTATGGCTACACCTTC

j_call: TRBJ2-2
v_call: TRBV20-1
d_call: TRBD1
clone_size: few
cdr3_length: 14
cdr3_aa: CSATNRDRTGELFF
cdr3_nt: TGCAGTGCTACGAACCGGGACAGAACCGGGGAGCTGTTTTTT

j_call: TRBJ2-7
v_call: TRBV12-5
d_call: TRBD1
clone_size: -
cdr3_length: 16
cdr3_aa: CASGDPEQGEFYEQYF
cdr3_nt: TGTGCTAGTGGTGACCCTGAACAGGGGGAGTTTTACGAGCAGTACTTC

j_call: TRBJ2-1
v_call: TRBV10-3
d_call: TRBD2
clone_size: many
cdr3_length: 14
cdr3_aa: CAILAGGLYNEQFF
cdr3_nt: TGTGCCATTCTAGCGGGCGGCCTCTACAATGAGCAGTTCTTC

j_call: TRBJ1-5
v_call: TRBV7-2
d_call: -
clone_size: -
cdr3_length: 14
cdr3_aa: CASSFQGRDQPQHF
cdr3_nt: TGTGCCAGCAGCTTTCAGGGAAGGGATCAGCCCCAGCATTTT

j_call: TRBJ2-7
v_call: TRBV6-2/TRBV6-3
d_call: -
clone_size: -
cdr3_length: 14
cdr3_aa: CASSPWASRYEQYF
cdr3_nt: TGTGCCAGCAGTCCTTGGGCCTCTCGCTACGAGCAGTACTTC

j_call: TRBJ2-2
v_call: TRBV5-1
d_call: TRBD2
clone_size: few
cdr3_length: 20
cdr3_aa: CASSLRTSGGQTTNTGELFF
cdr3_nt: TGCGCCAGCAGCCTCAGGACTAGCGGGGGGCAGACCACGAACACCGGGGAGCTGTTTTTT

j_call: TRBJ2-7
v_call: TRBV20-1
d_call: -
clone_size: many
cdr3_length: 12
cdr3_aa: CSARDLGYEQYF
cdr3_nt: TGCAGTGCTAGAGATCTCGGCTACGAGCAGTACTTC

j_call: TRBJ1-5
v_call: TRBV15
d_call: -
clone_size: many
cdr3_length: 14
cdr3_aa: CATSRKGGGQPQHF
cdr3_nt: TGTGCCACCAGCAGAAAGGGTGGGGGTCAGCCCCAGCATTTT

j_call: TRBJ2-6
v_call: TRBV6-2/TRBV6-3
d_call: -
clone_size: few
cdr3_length: 13
cdr3_aa: CASTRSGANVLTF
cdr3_nt: TGTGCCAGCACCAGATCTGGGGCCAACGTCCTGACTTTC

j_call: TRBJ2-1
v_call: TRBV5-6
d_call: TRBD2
clone_size: -
cdr3_length: 15
cdr3_aa: CASSLGQRGLNEQFF
cdr3_nt: TGTGCCAGCAGCTTGGGCCAGCGGGGGCTTAATGAGCAGTTCTTC

j_call: TRBJ1-1
v_call: TRBV9
d_call: -
clone_size: -
cdr3_length: 13
cdr3_aa: CASSVGGRPEAFF
cdr3_nt: TGTGCCAGCAGCGTAGGCGGGCGTCCTGAAGCTTTCTTT

j_call: TRBJ1-1
v_call: TRBV18
d_call: -
clone_size: -
cdr3_length: 17
cdr3_aa: CASSPYSFRSLNTEAFF
cdr3_nt: TGTGCCAGCTCACCTTACAGCTTTCGATCATTGAACACTGAAGCTTTCTTT

j_call: TRBJ1-1
v_call: TRBV6-1
d_call: -
clone_size: many
cdr3_length: 14
cdr3_aa: CASTEAGRDTEAFF
cdr3_nt: TGTGCCAGCACGGAGGCAGGGAGGGACACTGAAGCTTTCTTT

j_call: TRBJ2-5
v_call: TRBV12-3/TRBV12-4
d_call: -
clone_size: few
cdr3_length: 14
cdr3_aa: CASSLYSAQETQYF
cdr3_nt: TGTGCCAGCAGTTTATACAGCGCCCAAGAGACCCAGTACTTC

j_call: TRBJ1-6
v_call: TRBV7-9
d_call: TRBD1
clone_size: -
cdr3_length: 15
cdr3_aa: CASSSRQGIDSPLHF
cdr3_nt: TGTGCCAGCAGCTCCCGACAGGGGATAGATTCACCCCTCCACTTT

j_call: TRBJ2-5
v_call: TRBV6-5
d_call: TRBD1
clone_size: -
cdr3_length: 15
cdr3_aa: CASSYRGTGGETQYF
cdr3_nt: TGTGCCAGCAGTTACCGCGGGACAGGGGGAGAGACCCAGTACTTC

j_call: TRBJ2-5
v_call: TRBV7-6
d_call: -
clone_size: -
cdr3_length: 13
cdr3_aa: CASSLTRKETQYF
cdr3_nt: TGTGCCAGCAGCTTAACCAGAAAAGAGACCCAGTACTTC

j_call: TRBJ2-3
v_call: TRBV27
d_call: -
clone_size: few
cdr3_length: 12
cdr3_aa: CASSSREDTQYF
cdr3_nt: TGTGCCAGCTCCTCTCGGGAGGATACGCAGTATTTT

j_call: TRBJ2-1
v_call: TRBV13
d_call: TRBD2
clone_size: few
cdr3_length: 16
cdr3_aa: CASSLGTGLVYNEQFF
cdr3_nt: TGTGCCAGCAGCTTGGGAACGGGACTAGTTTACAATGAGCAGTTCTTC

j_call: TRBJ1-5
v_call: TRBV20-1
d_call: TRBD1
clone_size: few
cdr3_length: 14
cdr3_aa: CSASTSGGNQPQHF
cdr3_nt: TGCAGTGCCAGTACCTCAGGGGGAAATCAGCCCCAGCATTTT

j_call: TRBJ1-1
v_call: TRBV27
d_call: -
clone_size: -
cdr3_length: 14
cdr3_aa: CASRWGATNTEAFF
cdr3_nt: TGTGCCAGCAGGTGGGGAGCCACGAACACTGAAGCTTTCTTT

j_call: TRBJ2-7
v_call: TRBV7-8
d_call: TRBD1
clone_size: -
cdr3_length: 12
cdr3_aa: CASSSTGVKQYF
cdr3_nt: TGTGCCAGCAGCAGCACAGGGGTTAAGCAGTACTTC

j_call: TRBJ2-6
v_call: TRBV10-1
d_call: -
clone_size: few
cdr3_length: 12
cdr3_aa: CAIPSGANVLTF
cdr3_nt: TGCGCCATTCCTTCCGGGGCCAACGTCCTGACTTTC

j_call: TRBJ2-7
v_call: TRBV12-3/TRBV12-4
d_call: -
clone_size: many
cdr3_length: 14
cdr3_aa: CASSLLPGINEQYF
cdr3_nt: TGTGCCAGCAGTTTACTTCCGGGCATCAACGAGCAGTACTTC

j_call: TRBJ1-6
v_call: TRBV5-1
d_call: -
clone_size: few
cdr3_length: 14
cdr3_aa: CASSLAGLDSPLHF
cdr3_nt: TGCGCCAGCAGCTTGGCCGGACTCGATTCACCCCTCCACTTT

j_call: TRBJ1-2
v_call: TRBV12-3/TRBV12-4
d_call: -
clone_size: few
cdr3_length: 14
cdr3_aa: CASSPRQGNHGYTF
cdr3_nt: TGTGCCAGCAGCCCGAGGCAGGGTAATCATGGCTACACCTTC

j_call: TRBJ1-5
v_call: TRBV12-3/TRBV12-4
d_call: -
clone_size: few
cdr3_length: 12
cdr3_aa: CASSLSWQPQHF
cdr3_nt: TGTGCCAGCAGTTTAAGTTGGCAGCCCCAGCATTTT

j_call: TRBJ2-2
v_call: TRBV6-5
d_call: TRBD1
clone_size: few
cdr3_length: 17
cdr3_aa: CASSYSGTGQQSGELFF
cdr3_nt: TGTGCCAGCAGTTACTCCGGGACAGGGCAACAGAGCGGGGAGCTGTTTTTT

j_call: TRBJ1-1
v_call: TRBV5-6
d_call: -
clone_size: once
cdr3_length: 12
cdr3_aa: CASSFAEGEAFF
cdr3_nt: TGTGCCAGCAGCTTCGCGGAGGGTGAAGCTTTCTTT

j_call: TRBJ2-7
v_call: TRBV9
d_call: -
clone_size: -
cdr3_length: 15
cdr3_aa: CASSPIGRTPYEQYF
cdr3_nt: TGTGCCAGCAGCCCCATCGGACGGACCCCCTACGAGCAGTACTTC

j_call: TRBJ2-1
v_call: TRBV5-1
d_call: -
clone_size: once
cdr3_length: 14
cdr3_aa: CASREGWLNNEQFF
cdr3_nt: TGCGCCAGCAGGGAAGGGTGGTTGAACAATGAGCAGTTCTTC

j_call: TRBJ2-7
v_call: TRBV5-1
d_call: TRBD1
clone_size: few
cdr3_length: 15
cdr3_aa: CASSLAGTGGDEQYF
cdr3_nt: TGCGCCAGCAGCTTGGCCGGGACAGGGGGTGACGAGCAGTACTTC

j_call: TRBJ2-7
v_call: TRBV7-2
d_call: -
clone_size: few
cdr3_length: 12
cdr3_aa: CASGLIPYEQYF
cdr3_nt: TGTGCCAGCGGGCTGATTCCCTACGAGCAGTACTTC

j_call: TRBJ2-5
v_call: TRBV6-5
d_call: TRBD1
clone_size: many
cdr3_length: 14
cdr3_aa: CASSYSRGLGTQYF
cdr3_nt: TGTGCCAGCAGTTACTCGAGGGGGCTGGGGACCCAGTACTTC

j_call: TRBJ2-1
v_call: TRBV5-1
d_call: TRBD2
clone_size: many
cdr3_length: 15
cdr3_aa: CASIGLAGGPGEQFF
cdr3_nt: TGCGCCAGCATCGGACTAGCGGGAGGGCCGGGTGAGCAGTTCTTC

j_call: TRBJ2-7
v_call: TRBV7-2
d_call: TRBD1
clone_size: -
cdr3_length: 14
cdr3_aa: CASSPDRTNYEQYF
cdr3_nt: TGTGCCAGCAGCCCGGACAGGACCAACTACGAGCAGTACTTC

j_call: TRBJ1-2
v_call: TRBV7-2
d_call: TRBD1
clone_size: -
cdr3_length: 15
cdr3_aa: CASLPNRGSNYGYTF
cdr3_nt: TGTGCCAGCCTACCTAACAGGGGGTCTAACTATGGCTACACCTTC

j_call: TRBJ2-7
v_call: TRBV20-1
d_call: TRBD2
clone_size: few
cdr3_length: 15
cdr3_aa: CSARTRGRGLHEQYF
cdr3_nt: TGCAGTGCCCGGACTAGAGGTCGGGGCCTCCACGAGCAGTACTTC